A single sample gave rise to the 10 T cell receptor beta chains below, sequenced in a study of T-cell reconstitution after alpha-beta-depleted transplantation in children. Study findings and constraints: Reportedly, only several hundred clones from non-depleted graft cells drove alpha-beta T-cell counts at about two months.

Using unique molecular identifiers, the investigators prepared the TCRbeta library. Using its own MiXCR run on the PCR reads, TCRdb lists one record per CDR3 protein. The sample shows roughly 30,000 distinct CDR3 sequences, around 6.6% of them seen only once. Their target antigens are unknown. Sequenced material: peripheral blood, taken 60 days after TCRalphabeta/CD19-depleted stem cell transplant. The receptors were gathered from a child younger than two who had a stem cell transplant for acute myeloid leukemia, so the T cells may come from the graft donor.

This clonotype was seen many times. The chain combines TRBV25-1 with TRBJ2-7; the D gene is possibly TRBD2 (5 bases). CDR3 length: 14 residues. The ends were cut back, 1 base at V and 0 bases at J, with 7 bases in the middle. The germline gives CDR1 MGHDK, CDR2 SYGVNS. Here the CDR3 reads CASSELDFSYEQYF. The CDR3 nucleotides are TGTGCCAGCAGTGAATTGGACTTCTCCTACGAGCAGTACTTC.

This clonotype was seen ten or more times. The rearrangement joins TRBV29-1 to TRBJ1-2, with a tentative D call TRBD1 (5 bases). The CDR3 is 12 residues long. Germline assignment: CDR1 SQVTM and CDR2 ANQGSEA. V was shortened by 6 bases and J by 7 bases, with 15 bases between the two germline ends. CDR3 nucleotides: TGCAGCGTCCCCGGCGGGACGCGTGGCTACACCTTC. It encodes CSVPGGTRGYTF. The complete variable domain, with remaining parts taken from reference TRBV29-1 and TRBJ1-2, reads SAVISQKPSRDICQRGTSLTIQCQVDSQVTMMFWYRQQPGQSLTLIATANQGSEATYESGFVIDKFPISRPNLTFSTLTVSNMSPEDSSIYLCSVPGGTRGYTFGSGTRLTVV.

This clonotype was picked up a small number of times. This sequence joins TRBV20-1 and TRBJ1-4; D unclear. V lost 5 bases and J lost 7, with 14 bases in between. The CDR3 is 13 amino acids. The germline V gene encodes CDR1 DFQATT and CDR2 SNEGSKA (reference sequence). The CDR3 loop is CSAPTMSTEKLFF. The CDR3 DNA is TGCAGTGCTCCGACTATGTCCACTGAAAAACTGTTTTTT.

In its sample, this clonotype was seen many times. The chain combines TRBV9 with TRBJ2-1, with 9 bases matching TRBD2. V lost 0 bases and J lost 3; bases outside the gene matches: 7. Germline assignment: CDR1 SGDLS and CDR2 YYNGEE. The CDR3 runs to 17 residues. In DNA form, the CDR3 reads TGTGCCAGCAGCGTAGATCCCACTAGCGGGCACTACAATGAGCAGTTCTTC. Translation gives CASSVDPTSGHYNEQFF.

This clonotype was picked up many times. The rearrangement joins TRBV7-2 to TRBJ1-1; D is perhaps TRBD1 (6 bases). The germline V gene has CDR1 SGHTA and CDR2 FQGNSA. The length of the CDR3 is 15 residues. V was pared by 3 bases and J by 0 bases, with 11 bases between. CDR3 coding DNA: TGTGCCAGCAGCTTGGACAGAATCATGAACACTGAAGCTTTCTTT. Translation: CASSLDRIMNTEAFF.

This clonotype appeared many times. The rearrangement uses TRBV20-1 and TRBJ1-5; TRBD1 is a possible D gene (6 bases). Germline CDR1 and CDR2: DFQATT and SNEGSKA (reference sequence). V was cut by 6 bases and J by 6 bases, with 12 bases left in between. The CDR3 loop spans 12 amino acids. The CDR3 coding sequence is TGCAGTGCGCGCAGGGGAGGTCAGCCCCAGCATTTT. Translating gives CSARRGGQPQHF.

This clonotype was recorded at least ten times. The rearrangement links TRBV28 to TRBJ2-3, with 10 bases that match TRBD1. The CDR3 totals 15 residues. Germline-derived CDR1 and CDR2 are MDHEN and SYDVKM. The trim removed 6 bases at V and 5 bases at J, leaving 8 bases unmatched. The CDR3 spells CASRNDRGLRDTQYF. The CDR3 DNA sequence: TGTGCCAGCAGGAACGACAGGGGGCTAAGAGATACGCAGTATTTT.

This clonotype was recorded many times. V gene TRBV4-1 combines with J gene TRBJ2-4; no clear D. The V gene's germline CDR1 is MGHRA and CDR2 YSYEKL. The CDR3 covers 18 residues. Trimming removed 5 bases from V and 0 bases from J, with 20 bases in between. The CDR3 sequence is CASSTATLRRLAKNIQYF. In nucleotides, the CDR3 is TGCGCCAGCAGCACGGCGACTCTCAGGCGATTAGCCAAAAACATTCAGTACTTC.

This clonotype was detected ten times or more. The chain uses TRBV5-1 and TRBJ2-3; D perhaps matches TRBD2 (6 bases). Between the trimmed V and J ends, which lost 4 bases and 1 base, there was a span of 19 bases. CDR1 and CDR2 from the germline V gene are SGHRS and YFSETQ. This CDR3 contains 17 residues. The CDR3 nucleotides are TGCGCCAGCAGCCCAATCTTCTACTCTAGCGGCACAGATACGCAGTATTTT. Translating gives CASSPIFYSSGTDTQYF.

In its sample, this clonotype was seen many times. This chain joins TRBV4-3 and TRBJ2-5; 7 bases agree with TRBD1. This CDR3 has 16 amino acids. With V trimmed by 0 bases and J by 1 base, 5 bases remained unmatched. Germline V gene sequence: CDR1 LGHNA, CDR2 YSLEER. In DNA, the CDR3 is TGCGCCAGCAGCCAAGAAAGACAGGGTGGCCAAGAGACCCAGTACTTC. Its translation is CASSQERQGGQETQYF.